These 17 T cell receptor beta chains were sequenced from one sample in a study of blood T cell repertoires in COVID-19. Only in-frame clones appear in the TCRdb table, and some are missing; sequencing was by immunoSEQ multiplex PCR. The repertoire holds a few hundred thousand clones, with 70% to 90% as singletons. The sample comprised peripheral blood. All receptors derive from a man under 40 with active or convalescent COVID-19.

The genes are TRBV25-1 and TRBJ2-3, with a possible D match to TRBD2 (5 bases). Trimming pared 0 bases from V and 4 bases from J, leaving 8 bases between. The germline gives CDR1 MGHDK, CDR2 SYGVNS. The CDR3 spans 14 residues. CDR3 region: CASSEYSRADTQYF. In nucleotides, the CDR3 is TGTGCCAGCAGTGAATATTCGCGGGCAGATACGCAGTATTTT.

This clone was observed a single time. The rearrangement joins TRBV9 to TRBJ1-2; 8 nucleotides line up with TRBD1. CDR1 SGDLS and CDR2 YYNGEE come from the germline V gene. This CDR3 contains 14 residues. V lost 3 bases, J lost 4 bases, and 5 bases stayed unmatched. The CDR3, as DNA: TGTGCCAGCAGCGAGGGACAGGAGTTCTATGGCTACACCTTC. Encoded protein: CASSEGQEFYGYTF.

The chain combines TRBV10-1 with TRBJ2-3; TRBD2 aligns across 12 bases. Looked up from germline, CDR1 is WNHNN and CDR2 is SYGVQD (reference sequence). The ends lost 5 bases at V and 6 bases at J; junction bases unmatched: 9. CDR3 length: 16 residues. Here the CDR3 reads CASSSSGGATVDTQYF. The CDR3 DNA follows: TGCGCCAGCAGTTCTAGCGGGGGGGCAACGGTGGATACGCAGTATTTT.

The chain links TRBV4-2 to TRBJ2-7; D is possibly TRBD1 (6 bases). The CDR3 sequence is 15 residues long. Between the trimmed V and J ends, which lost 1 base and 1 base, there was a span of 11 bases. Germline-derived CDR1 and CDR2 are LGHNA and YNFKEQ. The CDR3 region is CASSQGDTYSYEQYF. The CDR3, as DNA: TGTGCCAGCAGCCAAGGGGACACCTATTCCTACGAGCAGTACTTC.

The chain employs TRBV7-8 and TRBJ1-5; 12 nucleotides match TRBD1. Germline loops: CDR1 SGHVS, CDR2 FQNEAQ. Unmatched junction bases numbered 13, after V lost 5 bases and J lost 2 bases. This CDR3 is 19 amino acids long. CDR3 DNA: TGTGCCAGCAGCGGCCGGGACAGGGGGCCCCTTGAGGGCAATCAGCCCCAGCATTTT. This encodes CASSGRDRGPLEGNQPQHF.

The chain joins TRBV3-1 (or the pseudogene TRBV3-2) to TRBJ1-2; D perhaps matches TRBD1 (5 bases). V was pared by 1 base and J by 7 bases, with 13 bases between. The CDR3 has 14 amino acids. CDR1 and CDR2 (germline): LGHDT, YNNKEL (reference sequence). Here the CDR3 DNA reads TGTGCCAGCAGCCAAGCGGGCCCAGGGCGTGGCTACACCTTC. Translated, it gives CASSQAGPGRGYTF.

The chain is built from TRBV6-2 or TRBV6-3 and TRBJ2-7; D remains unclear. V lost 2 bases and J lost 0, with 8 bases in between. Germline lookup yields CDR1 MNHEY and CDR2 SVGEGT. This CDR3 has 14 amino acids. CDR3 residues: CASSYDLSSYEQYF. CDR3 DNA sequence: TGTGCCAGCAGTTACGATCTTAGCTCCTACGAGCAGTACTTC.

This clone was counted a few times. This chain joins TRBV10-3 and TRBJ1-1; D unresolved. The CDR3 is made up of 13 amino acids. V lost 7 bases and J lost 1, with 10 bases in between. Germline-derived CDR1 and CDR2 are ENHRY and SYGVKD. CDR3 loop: CAITEDTNTEAFF. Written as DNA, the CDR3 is TGTGCCATCACCGAAGACACGAACACTGAAGCTTTCTTT.

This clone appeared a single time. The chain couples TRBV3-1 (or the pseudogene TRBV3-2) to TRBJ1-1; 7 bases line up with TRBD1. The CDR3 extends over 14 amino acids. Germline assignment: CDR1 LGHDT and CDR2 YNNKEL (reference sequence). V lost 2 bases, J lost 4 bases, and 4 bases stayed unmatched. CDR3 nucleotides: TGTGCCAGCAGCCAACTGGACAGGTCCACTGAAGCTTTCTTT. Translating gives CASSQLDRSTEAFF.

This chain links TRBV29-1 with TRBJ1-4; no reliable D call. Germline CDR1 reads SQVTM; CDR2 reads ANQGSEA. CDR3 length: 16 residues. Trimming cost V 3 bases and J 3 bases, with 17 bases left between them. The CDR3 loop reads CSVEVLTEGPNEKLFF. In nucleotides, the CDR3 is TGCAGCGTTGAGGTCCTAACTGAGGGTCCTAATGAAAAACTGTTTTTT.

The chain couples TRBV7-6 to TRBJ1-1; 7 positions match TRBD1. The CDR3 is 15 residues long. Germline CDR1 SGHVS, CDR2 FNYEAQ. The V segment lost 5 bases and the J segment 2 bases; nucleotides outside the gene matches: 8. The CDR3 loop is CASSPLGTANTEAFF. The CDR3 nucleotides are TGTGCCAGCAGCCCGCTCGGGACAGCAAACACTGAAGCTTTCTTT.

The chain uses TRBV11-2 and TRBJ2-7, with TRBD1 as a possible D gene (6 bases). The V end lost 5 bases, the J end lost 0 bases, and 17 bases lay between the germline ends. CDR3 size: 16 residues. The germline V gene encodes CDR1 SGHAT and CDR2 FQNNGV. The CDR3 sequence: CASSLDGTLTSYEQYF. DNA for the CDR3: TGTGCCAGCAGCCTTGATGGGACACTGACCTCCTACGAGCAGTACTTC.

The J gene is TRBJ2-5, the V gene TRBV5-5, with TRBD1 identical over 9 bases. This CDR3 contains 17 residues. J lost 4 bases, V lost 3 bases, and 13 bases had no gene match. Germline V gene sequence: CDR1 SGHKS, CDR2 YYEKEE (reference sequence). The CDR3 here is CASSCPDRGFLRETQYF. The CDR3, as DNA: TGTGCCAGCAGCTGCCCGGACAGGGGATTCCTCCGAGAGACCCAGTACTTC.

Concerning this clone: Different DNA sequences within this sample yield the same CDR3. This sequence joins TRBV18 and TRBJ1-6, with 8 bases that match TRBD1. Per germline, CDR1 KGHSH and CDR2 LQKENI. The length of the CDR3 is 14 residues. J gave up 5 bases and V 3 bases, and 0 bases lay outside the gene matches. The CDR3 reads CASSPDRDNSPLHF. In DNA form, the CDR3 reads TGTGCCAGCTCACCGGACAGGGATAATTCACCCCTCCACTTT.

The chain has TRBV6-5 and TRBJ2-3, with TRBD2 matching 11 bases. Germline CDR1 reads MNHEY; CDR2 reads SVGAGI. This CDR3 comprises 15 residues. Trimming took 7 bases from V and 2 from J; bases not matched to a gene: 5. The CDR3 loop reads CASIETSGATDTQYF. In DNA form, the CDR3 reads TGTGCCAGCATCGAGACTAGCGGGGCCACAGATACGCAGTATTTT.

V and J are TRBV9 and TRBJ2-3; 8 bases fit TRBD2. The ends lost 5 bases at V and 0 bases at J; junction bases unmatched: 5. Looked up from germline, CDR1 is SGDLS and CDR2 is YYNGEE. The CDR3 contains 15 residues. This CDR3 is CASSDIAGSTDTQYF. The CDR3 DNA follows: TGTGCCAGCAGTGACATAGCGGGGAGCACAGATACGCAGTATTTT.

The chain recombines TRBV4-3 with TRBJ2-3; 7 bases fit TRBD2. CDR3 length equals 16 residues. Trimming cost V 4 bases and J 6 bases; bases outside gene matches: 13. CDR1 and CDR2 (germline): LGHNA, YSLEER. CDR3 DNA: TGCGCCAGCAGCCCAGAAGGGAGGGTTTCTTTGGATACGCAGTATTTT. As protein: CASSPEGRVSLDTQYF.